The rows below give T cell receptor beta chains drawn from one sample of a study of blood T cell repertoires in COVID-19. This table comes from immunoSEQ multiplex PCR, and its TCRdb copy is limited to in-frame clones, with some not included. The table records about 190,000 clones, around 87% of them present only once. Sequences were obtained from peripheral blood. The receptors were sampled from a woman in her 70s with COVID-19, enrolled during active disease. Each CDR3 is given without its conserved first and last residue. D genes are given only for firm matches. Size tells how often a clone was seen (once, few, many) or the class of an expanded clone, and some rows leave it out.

ASIPGARTGYNQPQH	TRBV28	TRBD1	.
ASQPAGQGKNIQY	TRBV28	TRBD1	once
SASNTRGLPPYEQY	TRBV20-1	TRBD1	.
ASSSGSLSSYEQY	TRBV6-2/TRBV6-3	.	few
ASGQGPTEAF	TRBV28	.	.
ASRRTGDYYGYT	TRBV6-5	TRBD1	.
ASSLGEHYGYT	TRBV5-1	.	.
ASSPGDRVYGYT	TRBV6-2/TRBV6-3	TRBD1	.
ASSMGREYRGEQF	TRBV19	.	.
ASSRSYEQY	TRBV14	.	.
ASSLSRSGELF	TRBV9	.	.
AWSAKGTGVNQPQH	TRBV30	TRBD1	.
ASSNQRGHTEAF	TRBV2	.	many
ATRPWAFTDTQY	TRBV15	.	.
ASRSRQGSGREQF	TRBV11-3	TRBD1	.
SVKPGQGAVEQY	TRBV29-1	TRBD1	.
ASSQDRGREQY	TRBV4-3	TRBD1	few